This is a list of T cell receptor beta chains from one sample in a study of blood T cell repertoires in COVID-19. Data came from immunoSEQ multiplex PCR; TCRdb stores just in-frame clones and leaves some out. The sample yields about 81,000 clones, 90% to 95% seen once. Sequenced input: peripheral blood. The receptors here all came from a woman in her forties or fifties in a cohort sampled during active COVID-19. Both conserved end residues are part of each CDR3. The order of the fields is CDR3 protein, CDR3 DNA, V gene, clone size, J gene, D gene. The D gene is left open where the match is weak. The size of a clone is reported for some rows only, either as once, few or many, or as a class for expanded clones.

CASSLGRQGRSYYGYTF TGTGCCAGCAGCTTAGGGCGACAGGGGAGGTCGTACTATGGCTACACCTTC TRBV7-6 - TRBJ1-2 TRBD1
CASSPSRTGYEQYF TGTGCCAGCAGCCCCAGCCGGACTGGCTACGAGCAGTACTTC TRBV6-5 - TRBJ2-7 -
CASSPSVKSGILNTEAFF TGCGCCAGCAGCCCCTCGGTCAAATCGGGTATCCTGAACACTGAAGCTTTCTTT TRBV5-1 - TRBJ1-1 -
CASSQGGASGSNEQFF TGTGCCAGCAGCCAAGGGGGGGCTAGCGGGAGCAATGAGCAGTTCTTC TRBV4-2 - TRBJ2-1 TRBD2
CASSLLGPQHF TGTGCCAGCAGTTTATTGGGCCCCCAGCATTTT TRBV12-3/TRBV12-4 once TRBJ1-5 -
CSAFGGGVYGYTF TGCAGCGCCTTCGGCGGTGGTGTCTATGGCTACACCTTC TRBV29-1 once TRBJ1-2 -
CSVVGGGLNYGYTF TGCAGCGTTGTTGGGGGGGGCCTCAACTATGGCTACACCTTC TRBV29-1 - TRBJ1-2 -
CASRDPGVRNEKLFF TGTGCCAGCAGAGATCCCGGGGTACGAAATGAAAAACTGTTTTTT TRBV27 - TRBJ1-4 -
CASKKQGFTGELFF TGTGCCAGCAAGAAACAGGGCTTCACCGGGGAGCTGTTTTTT TRBV6-5 - TRBJ2-2 -
CASSSPGGPRETQYF TGTGCCAGCAGTTCCCCGGGAGGGCCGAGGGAGACCCAGTACTTC TRBV6-5 - TRBJ2-5 TRBD2
CASSFRDRMGGYTF TGTGCCAGCAGTTTCCGGGACAGGATGGGTGGCTACACCTTC TRBV28 - TRBJ1-2 TRBD1
CASSPGTFSYEQYF TGTGCCAGCAGTCCGGGGACATTCTCCTACGAGCAGTACTTC TRBV28 - TRBJ2-7 -